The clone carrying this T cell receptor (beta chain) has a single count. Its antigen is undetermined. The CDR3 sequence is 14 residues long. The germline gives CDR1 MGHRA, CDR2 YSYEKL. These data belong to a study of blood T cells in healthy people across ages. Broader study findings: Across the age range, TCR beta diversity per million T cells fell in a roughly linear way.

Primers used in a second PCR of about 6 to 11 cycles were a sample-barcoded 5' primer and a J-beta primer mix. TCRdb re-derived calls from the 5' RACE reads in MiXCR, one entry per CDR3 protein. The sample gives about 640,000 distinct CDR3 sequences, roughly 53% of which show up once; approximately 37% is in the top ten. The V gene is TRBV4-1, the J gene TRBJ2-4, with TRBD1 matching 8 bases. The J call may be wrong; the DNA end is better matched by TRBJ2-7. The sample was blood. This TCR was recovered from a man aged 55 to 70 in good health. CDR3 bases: TGCGCCAGCAGCCGACCGGACAGGGAGGACGAGCAGTACTTC. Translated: CASSRPDREDEQYF.